The present T cell receptor beta chain was sequenced within a study of cytomegalovirus exposure and HLA in healthy donors. J was trimmed by 5 bases and V by 5 bases; bases with no gene match: 5. The germline gives CDR1 MGHDK, CDR2 SYGVNS. The length of the CDR3 is 15 residues. Worth noting for this clone: Antigen: not known.

Points from the study as a whole: V- and J-gene trimming of TCR beta was linked (in a later analysis) to a missense DCLRE1C variant.

The PCR was carried out with 60 Vbeta primers and 13 Jbeta primers. Here immunoSEQ multiplex PCR was the method, and the copy in TCRdb shows in-frame clones only, minus some. The sample table includes 87,000 or so clones. The clonotype comes from a man aged 50-60 years in good health and CMV-seropositive. Sequencing was performed on PBMCs. The gene calls are TRBV25-1 and TRBJ1-6; 8 bases fit TRBD1. CDR3 DNA: TGTGCCAGCAGTCGGGACAGGCCGGATAATTCACCCCTCCACTTT. It translates to CASSRDRPDNSPLHF.